Each of the 6 T cell receptor beta chains below was sequenced from the same sample in a study of T-cell memory formation after mild COVID-19. One entry per CDR3 protein, called by TCRdb with MiXCR from the 5' RACE reads. The repertoire holds 250,000 to 350,000 distinct CDR3 sequences, roughly 15% seen once, with 20% to 25% in the top ten. Specimen: PBMCs or a T cell subset sorted from them (not recorded which). The receptors shown here come from a man younger than 30 who had mild COVID-19 (a few samples of this study predate the infection). Cell type and time point are not known.

A few counts support this clonotype. The chain carries TRBV11-2 and TRBJ1-1; D not resolved. Germline lookup yields CDR1 SGHAT and CDR2 FQNNGV. The CDR3 runs to 9 residues. As DNA, the CDR3 is TGTGCTACCTGGACTGAAGCTTTCTTT. Protein sequence: CATWTEAFF.

This chain connects TRBV29-1 to TRBJ2-7; the match to TRBD1 covers 7 bases. This CDR3 contains 12 residues. CDR1 SQVTM and CDR2 ANQGSEA come from the germline V gene. V lost 4 bases, J lost 3 bases, and 3 bases stayed unmatched. In DNA form, the CDR3 reads TGCAGCGTTGTCGACAGGGACTACGAGCAGTACTTC. It specifies CSVVDRDYEQYF.

The rearrangement joins TRBV5-1 to TRBJ2-5, with D unresolved. CDR1 and CDR2 from the germline V gene are SGHRS and YFSETQ. V gave up 0 bases and J gave up 5 bases, with 14 bases separating them. The CDR3 has 15 amino acids. CDR3 loop: CASSLVDGVGETQYF. The DNA for the CDR3 is TGCGCCAGCAGCTTGGTAGATGGGGTTGGGGAGACCCAGTACTTC.

V is TRBV9 and J is TRBJ2-5, with D possibly called TRBD1 or TRBD2 (5 bases each). Germline-derived CDR1 and CDR2 are SGDLS and YYNGEE. CDR3 length equals 14 residues. Between the trimmed V and J ends, which lost 4 bases and 5 bases, there was a span of 15 bases. Written as DNA, the CDR3 is TGTGCCAGCAGCCCCCGACCCTGGGGGGAGACCCAGTACTTC. This sequence encodes CASSPRPWGETQYF.

This clonotype has more than one count but fewer than ten. The rearrangement joins TRBV11-2 to TRBJ2-3, with 12 bases that match TRBD1. CDR1 and CDR2 (germline): SGHAT, FQNNGV. The ends lost 5 bases at V and 6 bases at J; junction bases unmatched: 9. This CDR3 spans 16 amino acids. As DNA, the CDR3 is TGTGCCAGCAGCCGGGACAGGGGGCGATCCTTGGATACGCAGTATTTT. It yields the protein CASSRDRGRSLDTQYF.

This clonotype was counted many times. The gene calls are TRBV20-1 and TRBJ2-1, with a possible D match to TRBD2 (7 bases). Germline CDR1 is DFQATT and CDR2 is SNEGSKA (reference sequence). This CDR3 is 14 amino acids long. V lost 3 bases and J 7 bases, leaving 16 bases between the germline ends. CDR3 sequence: CSASVGGPGNEQFF. CDR3 bases: TGCAGTGCTAGTGTGGGGGGGCCTGGAAATGAGCAGTTCTTC.